This passage covers 5 T cell receptor beta chains from one sample sequenced in a study of post-analysis software for immune sequencing data. cDNA libraries for TCR beta contained unique molecular identifiers. TCRdb recomputed calls from the PCR reads with MiXCR, one row per CDR3 protein. The sample comprises under 200,000 distinct CDR3 sequences, around 34% of which are singletons, and 25% to 35% rests with the top ten. The sample consisted of blood, taken after autologous hematopoietic stem cell transplantation. The receptors were gathered from a girl under 18 with multiple sclerosis.

This clonotype has just a few counts. The gene calls are TRBV12-3 or TRBV12-4 and TRBJ2-7, with 13 bases aligning to TRBD2. There are 14 residues in the CDR3. V gave up 6 bases and J gave up 6 bases; unmatched junction bases: 5. The CDR3 DNA sequence: TGTGCCAGCAGGACTAGCGGGGGGCTCGGCGAGCAGTACTTC. Translated: CASRTSGGLGEQYF.

The chain couples TRBV9 to TRBJ2-3, with D maybe TRBD2 (6 bases). This CDR3 comprises 13 residues. Germline V gene sequence: CDR1 SGDLS, CDR2 YYNGEE. V lost 7 bases to trimming and J lost 2 bases, with 11 bases between them. The CDR3 DNA is TGTGCCAGCGGGGGAGGATACACAGATACGCAGTATTTT. Encoded protein: CASGGGYTDTQYF.

This sequence joins TRBV6-5 and TRBJ2-2; D unresolved. In germline, CDR1 is MNHEY, CDR2 SVGAGI. The length of the CDR3 is 13 residues. V gave up 2 bases and J gave up 7 bases, with 8 bases separating them. CDR3 coding DNA: TGTGCCAGCAGTTACCCAGGCGGCGGGGAGCTGTTTTTT. Protein: CASSYPGGGELFF.

This clonotype was detected ten times or more. This sequence joins TRBV6-2 or TRBV6-3 and TRBJ2-1; TRBD1 matches 7 bases. The germline CDR1 and CDR2 sequences are MNHEY and SVGEGT. The CDR3 is 18 amino acids. With 10 bases clipped from V and 4 bases from J, the junction kept 22 bases outside the gene matches. CDR3 DNA: TGTGCCATCCAAAGGGGGCCTTCTTCACTTCGGGATTACAATGAGCAGTTCTTC. Its protein is CAIQRGPSSLRDYNEQFF.

This clonotype was seen only a few times. This chain joins TRBV10-3 and TRBJ2-4; TRBD2 aligns across 9 bases. CDR3 length: 12 amino acids. With 7 bases clipped from V and 13 bases from J, the junction kept 8 bases outside the gene matches. Germline V gene lookup returns CDR1 ENHRY and CDR2 SYGVKD. CDR3 DNA sequence: TGTGCCATCAAGGGACTAGCAGAGGAGCAGTACTTC. This codes for CAIKGLAEEQYF.